The subject of this entry is one T cell receptor beta chain. As yet, its antigen is unknown. This entry belongs to a study of CXCR3-negative and CXCR3-positive naive CD8 T cells. Regarding the study as a whole: Both naive subsets, CXCR3-negative and CXCR3-positive, displayed similar TRBV-TRBJ usage, unlike memory cells.

Naive CD8+ T cells had a CD45RO-CCR7+CD27+CD95- phenotype. With UMI labels, 5' RACE was used to prepare the TRB cDNA libraries. TCRdb re-analyzed the 5' RACE reads; it lists each CDR3 protein once, without DNA. The sample has 130,000 or so distinct CDR3 sequences. The sequence was collected from a human donor in good health. Some clones in this sample may be carry-over from other donors' samples. Sequenced: naive CXCR3- CD8+ T cells from blood. Noted subset: CD45RO-CCR7+CD27+CD95- naive CD8+ T cells lacking CXCR3 (TNR3-).

The CDR3 sequence: CASSLFGQGNSYEQYF. This chain uses TRBV4-1 with TRBJ2-7; checking the TCRdb D call of TRBD1 is not possible without DNA. This CDR3 contains 16 residues. Per the germline V gene, CDR1 is MGHRA and CDR2 is YSYEKL.